The 13 T cell receptor beta chains presented below share a single source sample, sequenced in a study of blood T cell repertoires in COVID-19. Data came from immunoSEQ multiplex PCR; TCRdb stores just in-frame clones and leaves some out. The sample includes roughly 150,000 clones, roughly four fifths of them seen just once. Sequenced: peripheral blood. The receptors shown here come from a human donor in a cohort sampled during active COVID-19.

The chain recombines TRBV9 with TRBJ1-1; tentatively, D is TRBD1 (6 bases). In germline, CDR1 is SGDLS, CDR2 YYNGEE. Trimming stripped 4 bases from V and 1 base from J, with 17 bases between. The CDR3 length is 16 residues. DNA for the CDR3: TGTGCCAGCAGCTCCAGAGGGGGACCCAGGAACACTGAAGCTTTCTTT. Residues: CASSSRGGPRNTEAFF.

The chain uses TRBV6-5 and TRBJ2-7; tentatively, D is TRBD1 (6 bases). Trimming removed 0 bases at V and 1 base at J, with 10 bases between. The CDR3 sequence is 15 residues long. Germline V gene data show CDR1 as MNHEY and CDR2 as SVGAGI. The CDR3 DNA follows: TGTGCCAGCAGTTACTCCAGGCAGGGGTCCTACGAGCAGTACTTC. Its protein is CASSYSRQGSYEQYF.

This chain links TRBV5-1 with TRBJ2-3; TRBD2 matches 7 bases. Trimming took 0 bases from V and 4 from J; bases not matched to a gene: 2. This CDR3 is 14 amino acids long. CDR1 is SGHRS and CDR2 is YFSETQ in the germline V gene. This CDR3 is CASSLASGADTQYF. CDR3 in DNA: TGCGCCAGCAGCTTGGCTAGCGGAGCAGATACGCAGTATTTT.

The CDR3 is CASSLPGGQDGYTF. For the CDR3, the DNA is TGTGCCAGCAGTTTACCCGGTGGTCAGGATGGCTACACCTTC. This chain connects TRBV28 to TRBJ1-2; D is undetermined. This CDR3 is 14 amino acids long. V was trimmed by 2 bases and J by 6 bases, leaving 13 bases between them. Germline V gives CDR1 MDHEN, CDR2 SYDVKM.

The chain carries TRBV28 and TRBJ2-7; 10 bases are a match to TRBD1. Trimming cost V 5 bases and J 5 bases; bases outside gene matches: 6. The CDR3 has 14 residues. Germline V lookup: CDR1 MDHEN, CDR2 SYDVKM. The CDR3, as DNA: TGTGCCAGCAGTGGGACAGGGGTTGCCCACGAGCAGTACTTC. Its translation is CASSGTGVAHEQYF.

The CDR3 spells CATSDPTSYQPQHF. CDR3 in DNA: TGTGCCACCAGTGATCCGACAAGCTATCAGCCCCAGCATTTT. The V and J genes are TRBV24-1 and TRBJ1-5; no reliable D call. This CDR3 region has 14 residues. Trimming took off 3 bases at V and 5 bases at J, with 10 bases between the two ends. CDR1 and CDR2 from the germline V gene are KGHDR and SFDVKD.

This chain joins TRBV7-9 and TRBJ2-7; 10 bases are shared with TRBD2. V trimming: 1 base; J trimming: 2 bases; junction bases outside the gene matches: 2. The CDR3 length is 15 residues. Germline values: CDR1 SEHNR, CDR2 FQNEAQ (reference sequence). CDR3 sequence (DNA): TGTGCCAGCAGCTTAGTTCTAGCGGGAGCCTACGAGCAGTACTTC. Protein product: CASSLVLAGAYEQYF.

CDR3 amino acids: CASRIGDNEQFF. The CDR3 bases are TGTGCCAGCAGGATCGGGGACAATGAGCAGTTCTTC. V is TRBV3-1 (or the pseudogene TRBV3-2) and J is TRBJ2-1; weak D call: TRBD2 (5 bases). The CDR3 is 12 residues long. The V and J ends lost 6 bases and 5 bases respectively, with 8 bases between them. Looked up from germline, CDR1 is LGHDT and CDR2 is YNNKEL (reference sequence).

This sequence joins TRBV27 and TRBJ2-2; D gene unclear. The germline V and J ends were trimmed by 7 bases and 4 bases, with 10 bases remaining between them. The length of the CDR3 is 13 residues. Germline V gene data show CDR1 as MNHEY and CDR2 as SMNVEV (reference sequence). CDR3 residues: CASTEIPTGELFF. CDR3 bases: TGTGCCAGCACCGAGATCCCCACCGGGGAGCTGTTTTTT.

This chain uses TRBV7-2 with TRBJ2-5; a weak D match, TRBD2 (7 bases). Germline-derived CDR1 and CDR2 are SGHTA and FQGNSA. V lost 5 bases and J lost 2, with 18 bases in between. CDR3 length: 16 residues. CDR3 nucleotide sequence: TGTGCCAGCAGCCAAGGAGGGGGGGGACGGCAAGAGACCCAGTACTTC. Protein sequence: CASSQGGGGRQETQYF.

The chain couples TRBV6-6 to TRBJ2-7; D is perhaps TRBD1 (5 bases). The CDR3 is 12 residues long. V lost 6 bases and J lost 5, with 11 bases in between. The V gene's germline CDR1 is MNHNY and CDR2 SVGAGI (reference sequence). In DNA, the CDR3 is TGTGCCAGCAGCCCTACAGGAAACGAGCAGTACTTC. It encodes CASSPTGNEQYF.

The chain employs TRBV28 and TRBJ2-2; 9 nucleotides align to TRBD1. CDR3 size: 16 residues. Germline loops: CDR1 MDHEN, CDR2 SYDVKM. After removal of 3 bases from V and 1 base from J, the junction contained 3 bases not matched to a gene. In DNA form, the CDR3 reads TGTGCCAGCAGTTTCACGGGACAGGGGAACACCGGGGAGCTGTTTTTT. It encodes CASSFTGQGNTGELFF.

V gene TRBV19 combines with J gene TRBJ2-1; TRBD1 matches at 7 bases. This CDR3 is 13 amino acids long. Losses at the gene ends were 4 bases for V and 8 bases for J; bases not matched to a gene: 5. The germline V gene has CDR1 LNHDA and CDR2 SQIVND (reference sequence). The CDR3 nucleotides are TGTGCCAGTAGTACGACAGGGAGCGATGAGCAGTTCTTC. The encoded protein is CASSTTGSDEQFF.